These 2 T cell receptor beta chains were sequenced from one sample in a study of molecular identifiers for immune sequencing clone quantification. TCRdb analysed the PCR reads with MiXCR anew, one entry per CDR3 protein. The repertoire includes more than 70,000 distinct CDR3 sequences, roughly a fifth of them detected once, and approximately 0.99% sits in the top ten. Material: naive CD8+ T cells from blood, with Jurkat cell RNA spiked in. Subset specified: FACS-sorted CD8+CD4-CCR7+CD45RA+ naive T cells. The source of these receptors is a human donor in good health. Some libraries in this study had Jurkat cell RNA spiked in.

There are many counts of this clonotype. This sequence joins TRBV19 and TRBJ2-3; D possibly corresponds to TRBD2 (5 bases). The CDR3 length is 14 residues. Deletions cut 3 bases from V and 4 bases from J, with 11 bases between. Germline CDR1 reads LNHDA; CDR2 reads SQIVND (reference sequence). Written as DNA, the CDR3 is TGTGCCAGTAGTATGAGGGATGTTTCAGATACGCAGTATTTT. It is translated as CASSMRDVSDTQYF.

In its sample, this clonotype was seen once. Possible read error: a much larger clone is one base away. CDR3 residues: CSARGRSYEQYF. DNA for the CDR3: TGCAGTGCTAGAGGACGATCCTACGAGCAGTACTTC. The chain recombines TRBV20-1 with TRBJ2-7; D ambiguous. Trimming shortened V by 1 base and J by 1 base, and 5 bases separated the two germline ends. The CDR3 sequence is 12 residues long. Germline values: CDR1 DFQATT, CDR2 SNEGSKA (reference sequence).